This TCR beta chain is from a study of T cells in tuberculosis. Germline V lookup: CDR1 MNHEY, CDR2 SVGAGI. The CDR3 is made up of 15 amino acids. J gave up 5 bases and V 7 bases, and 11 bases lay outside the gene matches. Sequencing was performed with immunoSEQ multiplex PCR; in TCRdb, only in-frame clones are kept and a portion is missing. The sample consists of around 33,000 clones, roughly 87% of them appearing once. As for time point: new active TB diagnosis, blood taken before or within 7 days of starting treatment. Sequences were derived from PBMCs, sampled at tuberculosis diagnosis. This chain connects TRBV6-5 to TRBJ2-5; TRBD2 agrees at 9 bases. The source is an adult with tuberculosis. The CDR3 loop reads CASMLMASGGETQYF. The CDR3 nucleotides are TGTGCCAGCATGCTTATGGCCAGCGGGGGGGAGACCCAGTACTTC.